This TCR beta chain was sequenced for a study of T cell responses to AZD1222 COVID-19 vaccine. On the study more broadly: Second-dose intervals near 4 or 12 weeks were combined. Study findings and constraints: Baseline seropositives among AZD1222 recipients totaled only 6 or 7. Mapped onto spike, vaccine-associated CD4 TCRs spanned it and were dominant at 160-218 and 743-854.

On this clone itself: What it binds is unknown.

The germline gives CDR1 KGHSH, CDR2 LQKENI. The junction had 3 bases not matched to a gene; V was cut back by 3 bases and J by 6 bases. The CDR3 has 14 amino acids. Produced via immunoSEQ multiplex PCR; TCRdb's table is partial and in-frame only. The table shows approximately 180,000 clones, with about 88% occurring only once. The sequences come from peripheral blood, collected on day 0 of AZD1222 vaccination. The TCR originated in an adult in good health. V usage is TRBV18 and J usage is TRBJ1-4, with 8 bases matching TRBD1. In DNA form, the CDR3 reads TGTGCCAGCTCACCGGGACAGGTCGATGAAAAACTGTTTTTT. Translating gives CASSPGQVDEKLFF.